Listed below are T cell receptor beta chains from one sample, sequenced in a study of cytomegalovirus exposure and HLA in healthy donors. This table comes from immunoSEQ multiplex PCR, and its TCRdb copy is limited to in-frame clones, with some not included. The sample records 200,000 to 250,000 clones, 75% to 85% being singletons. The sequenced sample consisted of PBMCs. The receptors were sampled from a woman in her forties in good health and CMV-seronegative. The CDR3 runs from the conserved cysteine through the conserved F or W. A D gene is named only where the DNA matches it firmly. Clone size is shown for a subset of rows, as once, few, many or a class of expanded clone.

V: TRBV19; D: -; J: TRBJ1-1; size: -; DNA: TGTGCCAGTAGTGTGCACACGGGGGGGCGGAAAACTGAAGCTTTCTTT; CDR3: CASSVHTGGRKTEAFF
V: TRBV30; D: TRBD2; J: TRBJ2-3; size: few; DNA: TGTGCCTGGAGTGTACCGGGAGGGAGGGAAGATACGCAGTATTTT; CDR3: CAWSVPGGREDTQYF
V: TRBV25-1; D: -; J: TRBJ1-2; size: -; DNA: TGTGCCAGCAGTGATTCGCGAAGGACAGCAGTTTACGGCTACACCTTC; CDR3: CASSDSRRTAVYGYTF
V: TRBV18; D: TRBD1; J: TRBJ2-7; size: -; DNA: TGTGCCAGCTCAACCGGGACAGAGCACTACGAGCAGTACTTC; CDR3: CASSTGTEHYEQYF
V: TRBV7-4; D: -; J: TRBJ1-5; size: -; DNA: TGTGCCAGCAGCCACAGGTACAGTAGCAATCAGCCCCAGCATTTT; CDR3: CASSHRYSSNQPQHF
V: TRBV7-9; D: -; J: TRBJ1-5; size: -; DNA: TGTGCCAGCAGCTTAGCTGGGGGCGGTCAGCCCCAGCATTTT; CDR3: CASSLAGGGQPQHF
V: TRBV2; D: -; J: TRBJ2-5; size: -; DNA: TGTGCCAGCAGCGGACAGGGAGGGACAGGAGAGACCCAGTACTTC; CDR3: CASSGQGGTGETQYF
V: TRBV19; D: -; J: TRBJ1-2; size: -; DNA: TGTGCCAGTAGGAAGGGACACGGAGCAAACTATGGCTACACCTTC; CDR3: CASRKGHGANYGYTF
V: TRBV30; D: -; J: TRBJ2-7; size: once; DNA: TGTGCCTGGAGGGAACTAGCTTCCGAGCAGTACTTC; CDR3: CAWRELASEQYF
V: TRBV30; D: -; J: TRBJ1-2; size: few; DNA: TGTGCCTGGAGTGTCTACGCTGGCTACACCTTC; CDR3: CAWSVYAGYTF
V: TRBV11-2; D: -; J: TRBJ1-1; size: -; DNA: TGTGCCAGCAGCCCACCTCCACAGGGCATCAGGACTGAAGCTTTCTTT; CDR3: CASSPPPQGIRTEAFF
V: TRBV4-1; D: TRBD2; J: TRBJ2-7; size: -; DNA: TGCGCCAGCAGCCAAAGAGGGACTAGCGGGAGTAACGAGCAGTACTTC; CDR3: CASSQRGTSGSNEQYF
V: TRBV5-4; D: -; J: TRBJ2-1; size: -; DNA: TGTGCCAGCAGCTTGTCAGGGTATGAGCAGTTCTTC; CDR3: CASSLSGYEQFF
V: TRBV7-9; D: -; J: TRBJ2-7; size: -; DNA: TGTGCCACCGCCCGGGGTGCTTACGAGCAGTACTTC; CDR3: CATARGAYEQYF
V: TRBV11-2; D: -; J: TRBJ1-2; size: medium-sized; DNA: TGTGCCAGCAGCCCCACAGAAACTAACTATGGCTACACCTTC; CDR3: CASSPTETNYGYTF
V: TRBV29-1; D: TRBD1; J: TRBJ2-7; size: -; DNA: TGCAGCGTTTGGCATGAGACAGGGCCTACCTACGAGCAGTACTTC; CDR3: CSVWHETGPTYEQYF
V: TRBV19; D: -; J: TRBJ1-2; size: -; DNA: TGTGCCAGTAGTACGGGATACCTTAACGGCTACACCTTC; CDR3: CASSTGYLNGYTF
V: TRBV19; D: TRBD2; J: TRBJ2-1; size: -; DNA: TGTGCCAGTACCTTGACTAGCGGCTCCTACAATGAGCAGTTCTTC; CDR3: CASTLTSGSYNEQFF
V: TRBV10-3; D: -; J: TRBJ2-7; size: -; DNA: TGTGCCATCAGTGAGTCTACTGGCTCCTACGAGCAGTACTTC; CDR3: CAISESTGSYEQYF
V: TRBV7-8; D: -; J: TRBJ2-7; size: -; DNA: TGTGCCAGCAGCTTAGTACGGGGGGGACAGGGAATCCACGAGCAGTACTTC; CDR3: CASSLVRGGQGIHEQYF
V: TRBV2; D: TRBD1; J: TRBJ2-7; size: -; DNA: TGTGCCAGCAGTGAAGGAGGGACAGGGTTGTACGAGCAGTACTTC; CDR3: CASSEGGTGLYEQYF
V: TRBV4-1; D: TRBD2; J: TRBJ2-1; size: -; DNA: TGCGCCAGCAGCCAAGGACCCGGACTAGTGGAGGGCGCGCAGTTCTTC; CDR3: CASSQGPGLVEGAQFF
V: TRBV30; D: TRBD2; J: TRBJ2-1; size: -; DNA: TGTGCCTGGAACGCACCGGGACTAGCGGGAGAGGGGTCCTACAATGAGCAGTTCTTC; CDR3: CAWNAPGLAGEGSYNEQFF
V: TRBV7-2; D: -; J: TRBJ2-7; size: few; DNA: TGTGCCAGCAGCTTAGGGGGGGTACCGGGAGAGCAGTACTTC; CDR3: CASSLGGVPGEQYF
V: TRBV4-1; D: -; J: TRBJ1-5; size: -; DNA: TGCGCCAGCAGCCGTGGAGGGTTTCAGCCCCAGCATTTT; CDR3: CASSRGGFQPQHF
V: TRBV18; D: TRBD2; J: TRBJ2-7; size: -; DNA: TGTGCCAGCTCACCTCTTGAGAGCGGGAGACCCTACGAGCAGTACTTC; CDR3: CASSPLESGRPYEQYF
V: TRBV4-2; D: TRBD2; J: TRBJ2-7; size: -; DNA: TGTGCCAGCAGCCAAGGACTAGCGGGCTACGAGCAGTACTTC; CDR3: CASSQGLAGYEQYF
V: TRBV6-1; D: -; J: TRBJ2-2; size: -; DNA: TGTGCCAGCAATTGGGACACATCCACCGGGGAGCTGTTTTTT; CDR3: CASNWDTSTGELFF
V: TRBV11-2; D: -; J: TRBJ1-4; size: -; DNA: TGTGCCAGCAGCGGGCTTAATGAAAAACTGTTTTTT; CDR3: CASSGLNEKLFF
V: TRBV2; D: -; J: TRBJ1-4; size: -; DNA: TGTGCCAGCAGAGAGCGGCCAGGGGATAATGAAAAACTGTTTTTT; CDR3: CASRERPGDNEKLFF
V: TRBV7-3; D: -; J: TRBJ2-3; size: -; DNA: TGTGCCAGCAGCTTAGGTACCTCCTCGGCGCAGTATTTT; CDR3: CASSLGTSSAQYF
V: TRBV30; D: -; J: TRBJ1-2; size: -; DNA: TGTGCCTGGAGTGATTGGACTGGTCTTGGCTACACCTTC; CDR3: CAWSDWTGLGYTF
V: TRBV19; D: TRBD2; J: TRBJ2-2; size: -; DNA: TGTGCCAGTAGCACGGGAGGGGTTGGTGGGGAGCTGTTTTTT; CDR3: CASSTGGVGGELFF